These 26 T cell receptor beta chains originate from one sample sequenced in a study of Graves' ophthalmopathy and Graves' hyperthyroidism. The study amplified TCR beta CDR3 regions using RNA transcripts. The authors performed first-round RT-PCR with HTBI primers and then a second-round multiplex PCR. MiXCR was run by TCRdb on the multiplex PCR reads, yielding one entry per CDR3 protein. The table lists approximately 700,000 distinct CDR3 sequences, roughly two fifths of them singletons. The material sequenced was peripheral blood. All receptors come from an adult man with Graves' ophthalmopathy.

In this sample, this clonotype turned up once. Given a much more abundant clone one base away, this may be a read error. Likely a read error: the CDR3 ends without its conserved phenylalanine or tryptophan. The genes are TRBV20-1 and TRBJ1-2, with a tentative D call TRBD1 (5 bases). Looked up from germline, CDR1 is DFQATT and CDR2 is SNEGSKA (reference sequence). The CDR3 has 14 amino acids. The V gene lost 6 bases and the J gene lost 6 bases, with 20 bases spanning the gap. Written as DNA, the CDR3 is TGCAGTGCCGGAAGGGAACAGGCCCAGAATGGCTACACCCTC. Encoded protein: CSAGREQAQNGYTL.

At least ten counts were recorded for this clonotype. The rearrangement links TRBV9 to TRBJ1-5; TRBD1 matches 11 bases. The trim removed 3 bases at V and 6 bases at J, leaving 2 bases unmatched. From germline, CDR1 is SGDLS and CDR2 YYNGEE. The CDR3 has 14 amino acids. The CDR3 here is CASSAGTGGQPQHF. CDR3 coding DNA: TGTGCCAGCAGCGCCGGGACAGGGGGTCAGCCCCAGCATTTT.

This clonotype was detected ten times or more. The chain joins TRBV2 to TRBJ1-1; 7 positions match TRBD1. CDR1 is SNHLY and CDR2 is FYNNEI in the germline V gene. CDR3 length: 14 amino acids. With 6 bases clipped from V and 5 bases from J, the junction kept 9 bases outside the gene matches. Here the CDR3 DNA reads TGTGCCAGCAGGGGGGCGAGGGGGCATACTGAAGCTTTCTTT. Translating it yields CASRGARGHTEAFF.

In nucleotides, the CDR3 is TGCAGCGGCCAAGACGGGGGGGCGGGAGTAGAGACCCAGTACTTC. Translated: CSGQDGGAGVETQYF. The V call is TRBV29-1, the J call TRBJ2-5, with 8 bases lining up with TRBD2. The length of the CDR3 is 15 residues. Germline V gene sequence: CDR1 SQVTM, CDR2 ANQGSEA. The V and J ends lost 7 bases and 4 bases, in that order; junction bases with no gene match: 14.

The V and J genes are TRBV25-1 and TRBJ2-7, with a weak D call TRBD1 (6 bases). The V end was cut by 2 bases, the J end by 3 bases, with 20 bases between. Germline CDR1 reads MGHDK; CDR2 reads SYGVNS. There are 17 residues in the CDR3. The CDR3 spells CASSEAELGTRGYEQYF. DNA of the CDR3: TGTGCCAGCAGTGAAGCCGAACTCGGGACAAGGGGCTACGAGCAGTACTTC.

At least ten counts were recorded for this clonotype. This sequence joins TRBV19 and TRBJ1-2; 11 nucleotides align to TRBD1. The CDR3 loop spans 16 amino acids. The V gene's germline CDR1 is LNHDA and CDR2 SQIVND (reference sequence). The V and J ends lost 1 base and 4 bases, in that order; junction bases with no gene match: 5. This CDR3 is CASSIATGTGGYGYTF. CDR3 nucleotides: TGTGCCAGTAGTATAGCTACCGGGACAGGGGGCTATGGCTACACCTTC.

The chain has TRBV6-6 and TRBJ1-1; tentatively, D is TRBD1 (5 bases). Germline V CDR1 and CDR2: MNHNY, SVGAGI (reference sequence). This CDR3 contains 12 residues. The V and J ends lost 5 bases and 11 bases respectively, with 15 bases between them. CDR3 DNA: TGTGCCAGCAGTGAATGGGGGAATTCCGCTTTCTTT. It yields the protein CASSEWGNSAFF.

This clonotype was recorded a few times. The V gene is TRBV19, the J gene TRBJ2-7; D unresolved. Germline V gene lookup returns CDR1 LNHDA and CDR2 SQIVND (reference sequence). The CDR3 has 13 amino acids. The ends were cut back, 11 bases at V and 5 bases at J, with 19 bases in the middle. Here the CDR3 DNA reads TGTGCCTGGAGTGTTGTGGTACAGCACGAGCAGTACTTC. Its translation: CAWSVVVQHEQYF.

On this clonotype: Being one base from a much bigger clone, this may be a read error. The J gene is TRBJ2-2, the V gene TRBV2; 10 positions match TRBD2. This CDR3 has 16 amino acids. Germline V gene sequence: CDR1 SNHLY, CDR2 FYNNEI. The CDR3 bases are TGTGCCAGCAGTGATCCAGCGGGGGGGCCTTACGGGGGGCTGTTTTTT. This translates into CASSDPAGGPYGGLFF. Using reference TRBV2 and TRBJ2-2 for the parts outside the CDR3, the full variable domain is EPEVTQTPSHQVTQMGQEVILRCVPISNHLYFYWYRQILGQKVEFLVSFYNNEISEKSEIFDDQFSVERPDGSNFTLKIRSTKLEDSAMYFCASSDPAGGPYGGLFFGEGSRLTVL.

This clonotype was seen repeatedly, ten times or more. The chain employs TRBV5-8 and TRBJ2-7; D is undetermined. Germline CDR1 reads SGHTS; CDR2 reads YDEGEE. V gave up 5 bases and J gave up 6 bases, with 9 bases separating them. This CDR3 spans 11 amino acids. The CDR3 DNA sequence: TGTGCCAGCAGATCAGTGGGCGAGCAGTACTTC. Protein sequence: CASRSVGEQYF.

This clonotype appeared many times. The rearrangement links TRBV6-4 to TRBJ1-6; D is unresolved. CDR1 and CDR2 from the germline V gene are MRHNA and SNTAGT. The length of the CDR3 is 13 residues. Trimming pared 0 bases from V and 9 bases from J, leaving 6 bases between. CDR3 loop: CASSDSVTSPLHF. Written as DNA, the CDR3 is TGTGCCAGCAGTGACTCGGTGACTTCACCCCTCCACTTT.

A single count supports this clonotype. A much larger clone differs by one base, so this may be a read error. The chain employs TRBV2 and TRBJ1-6; D perhaps matches TRBD1 (6 bases). V lost 8 bases, J lost 9 bases, and 17 bases lay in between. Germline V lookup: CDR1 SNHLY, CDR2 FYNNEI. CDR3 length: 14 residues. Written as DNA, the CDR3 is TGTGCCAGCGGTTACGCCGGACAGATTTCACCCCTCCACTTT. It translates to CASGYAGQISPLHF.

This clonotype appeared many times. V usage is TRBV6-6 and J usage is TRBJ2-7; unclear D gene. This CDR3 is built from 11 residues. Trimming took 11 bases from V and 3 from J, leaving 11 bases between them. CDR1 and CDR2 from the germline V gene are MNHNY and SVGAGI (reference sequence). The CDR3 DNA follows: TGTGCCCGTTATGGGCACTACGAGCAGTACTTC. Its translation: CARYGHYEQYF.

On this clonotype itself: One junction end does not reproduce the germline sequence, and a read error may be involved. The V call is TRBV3-1, the J call TRBJ2-6; unclear D gene. CDR3 size: 17 residues. Germline V gives CDR1 LGHDT, CDR2 YNNKEL (reference sequence). The CDR3 reads CASIQDLRSSGANVLTF. The CDR3 DNA reads TGTGCCAGCATCCAAGATCTTCGATCCTCTGGGGCCAACGTCCTGACTTTC.

In the case of this clonotype: One base away lies a much larger clone, so this may be a sequencing read error. The rearrangement links TRBV20-1 to TRBJ1-1; D gene unclear. The germline V gene encodes CDR1 DFQATT and CDR2 SNEGSKA (reference sequence). CDR3 size: 14 residues. This CDR3 is CSARDPTENTGAFF. The CDR3 nucleotides read TGCAGTGCTAGAGACCCGACGGAGAACACTGGAGCTTTCTTT.

This clonotype has at least ten counts. V and J are TRBV10-3 and TRBJ1-6; 7 nucleotides agree with TRBD1. The trim removed 10 bases at V and 9 bases at J, leaving 15 bases unmatched. CDR3 length: 15 residues. The germline V gene has CDR1 ENHRY and CDR2 SYGVKD. CDR3 coding DNA: TGTGCCAGCGCTATAGGACAGGAAAAAATTTCACCCCTCCACTTT. This encodes CASAIGQEKISPLHF.

This clonotype was counted many times. The V gene is TRBV12-3 or TRBV12-4, the J gene TRBJ1-5; D may be TRBD1 (6 bases). This CDR3 spans 15 amino acids. V lost 5 bases and J 3 bases, leaving 14 bases between the germline ends. The CDR3 is CASSQHTGNNQPQHF. For the CDR3, the DNA is TGTGCCAGCAGTCAGCACACAGGGAACAATCAGCCCCAGCATTTT.

As regards this clonotype: Since a much larger clone is just one base distant, this may be a read error. The V gene is TRBV4-2, the J gene TRBJ2-7, with a tentative D call TRBD2 (6 bases). Germline V gives CDR1 LGHNA, CDR2 YNFKEQ. This CDR3 region has 15 residues. Trimming took 0 bases from V and 0 from J, leaving 9 bases between them. The CDR3 region has the DNA TGTGCCAGCAGCCAAGATCTCGGGAGCTCCTACGAGCAGTACTTC. The encoded protein is CASSQDLGSSYEQYF.

The rearrangement joins TRBV12-5 to TRBJ1-1, with TRBD1 matching 7 bases. Germline CDR1 reads LGHNT; CDR2 reads FRNRAP. Germline trimming cut 5 bases from V and 7 bases from J; bases unmatched to any gene: 7. This CDR3 has 13 amino acids. CDR3 in DNA: TGTGCTAGTGGTCGACAGGGTAAAAATGAAGCTTTCTTT. This gives the protein CASGRQGKNEAFF. Filled out from reference TRBV12-5 and TRBJ1-1, the complete variable domain reads DARVTQTPRHKVTEMGQEVTMRCQPILGHNTVFWYRQTMMQGLELLAYFRNRAPLDDSGMPKDRFSAEMPDATLATLKIQPSEPRDSAVYFCASGRQGKNEAFFGQGTRLTVV.

This clonotype was picked up a small number of times. The rearrangement uses TRBV12-5 and TRBJ2-7; D is possibly TRBD1 or TRBD2 (5 bases each). Looked up from germline, CDR1 is LGHNT and CDR2 is FRNRAP. Trimming took off 7 bases at V and 5 bases at J, with 18 bases between the two ends. The CDR3 is made up of 14 amino acids. In nucleotides, the CDR3 is TGTGCTAGTGTCATAACAGGTTGGGACGACGAGCAGTACTTC. This encodes CASVITGWDDEQYF.

At least ten counts were recorded for this clonotype. The J gene is TRBJ1-2, the V gene TRBV2; 8 bases match TRBD1. The CDR3 covers 15 residues. The V gene's germline CDR1 is SNHLY and CDR2 FYNNEI. With 4 bases clipped from V and 3 bases from J, the junction kept 7 bases outside the gene matches. Here the CDR3 DNA reads TGTGCCAGCAGTGGGGACAGGCCTACCTACTATGGCTACACCTTC. Its translation: CASSGDRPTYYGYTF.

This clonotype was observed many times. This chain uses TRBV29-1 with TRBJ1-1, with D hard to call. Germline lookup yields CDR1 SQVTM and CDR2 ANQGSEA. Trimming cost V 4 bases and J 1 base, with 7 bases left between them. The CDR3 spans 12 residues. CDR3 region: CSVGATNTEAFF. The CDR3 region has the DNA TGCAGCGTTGGGGCCACGAACACTGAAGCTTTCTTT.

This clonotype was observed a handful of times. One base away lies a much larger clone, so this may be a sequencing read error. This chain connects TRBV7-8 to TRBJ1-2; D perhaps matches TRBD1 (5 bases). The V end lost 1 base, the J end lost 8 bases, and 8 bases lay between the germline ends. This CDR3 comprises 12 residues. The V gene's germline CDR1 is SGHVS and CDR2 FQNEAQ. The CDR3 is CASSLGQTGYTF. The CDR3 region has the DNA TGTGCCAGCAGCTTAGGACAGACGGGCTACACCTTC.

The genes are TRBV12-3 or TRBV12-4 and TRBJ2-7, with a tentative D call TRBD1 (6 bases). The CDR3 length is 14 residues. Trimming removed 3 bases at V and 7 bases at J, with 16 bases between. In DNA, the CDR3 is TGTGCCAGCAGTTTGGACAGACTTTACAATGAGCAGTACTTC. Translation gives CASSLDRLYNEQYF.

Comments on this clonotype: One end of the junction fails to match germline, which may point to a read error. The chain employs TRBV2 and TRBJ1-2; the match to TRBD1 covers 9 bases. The CDR3 is 16 residues long. CDR1 is SNHLY and CDR2 is FYNNEI in the germline V gene. The CDR3 DNA follows: TGTGCCAGCAGGGGAAACCTCTACCGGGACAGGGTTGGCTATACCTTC. Amino acid sequence: CASRGNLYRDRVGYTF.

This chain joins TRBV29-1 and TRBJ2-5, with TRBD1 identical over 7 bases. Near its end, the DNA agrees better with TRBJ2-4, so the J call may be wrong. Germline assignment: CDR1 SQVTM and CDR2 ANQGSEA. The CDR3 runs 15 residues. CDR3 DNA sequence: TGCAGCGCCGTCACAGGGGTTGACGTTGTGGACATTCAGTACTTC. Residues: CSAVTGVDVVDIQYF.